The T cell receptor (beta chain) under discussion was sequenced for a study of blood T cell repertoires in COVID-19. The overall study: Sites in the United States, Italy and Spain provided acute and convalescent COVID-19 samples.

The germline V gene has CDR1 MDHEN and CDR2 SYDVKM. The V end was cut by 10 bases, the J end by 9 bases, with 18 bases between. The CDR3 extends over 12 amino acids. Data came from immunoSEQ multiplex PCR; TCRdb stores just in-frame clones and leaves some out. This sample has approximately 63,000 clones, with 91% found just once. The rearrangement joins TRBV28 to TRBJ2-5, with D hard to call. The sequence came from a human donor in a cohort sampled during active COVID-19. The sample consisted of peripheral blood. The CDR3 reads CATYSYPLSQYF. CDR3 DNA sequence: TGTGCCACCTATTCCTATCCCTTGTCCCAGTACTTC.